The rows below give T cell receptor beta chains drawn from one sample of a study of beta chain features in type 1 diabetes. TCRdb's copy holds only in-frame clones and misses some; the assay was immunoSEQ multiplex PCR. The sample lists 970,000 or so clones, under 20% occurring once. Material for sequencing was naive CD4+ T cells from blood. These receptors were obtained from a woman in her late teens or twenties in good health. Each CDR3 is given without its conserved first and last residue. A D gene is named only where the DNA matches it firmly. Clone size is stated in some rows and not others, as once, few, many or a class when expanded.

d_call j_call clone_size v_call cdr3_aa
NA TRBJ2-3 NA TRBV7-3 ASSLTGSSTDTQY
TRBD2 TRBJ2-3 few TRBV5-1 ASSGGTSAVRADTQY
NA TRBJ1-2 few TRBV28 ASSSVARGIVYGYT
NA TRBJ2-7 few TRBV7-6 ASSLDLKGEQY
NA TRBJ2-7 NA TRBV15 ATSRDLDRSYEQY
NA TRBJ1-2 NA TRBV2 ASSEDRALWDGYT
NA TRBJ2-7 few TRBV28 ASSSSGRYEQY
NA TRBJ1-2 few TRBV20-1 SASMGYGYT
TRBD2 TRBJ2-7 few TRBV27 ASSPIAGGSYEQY
NA TRBJ2-3 few TRBV4-3 ASSPRGAGTDTQY
TRBD1 TRBJ2-7 NA TRBV11-2 ASSQGAGSYEQY
TRBD1 TRBJ2-5 NA TRBV28 ASSYRLWAGGNQETQY
NA TRBJ2-4 NA TRBV20-1 SASTGIQY
NA TRBJ2-5 NA TRBV18 ASSPSGEETQY
NA TRBJ1-5 NA TRBV6-1 ASRPRGVQPQH
TRBD1 TRBJ1-2 few TRBV7-2 ASSLGQGYGYT
TRBD2 TRBJ2-3 few TRBV19 ASSPKVGTSGTDTQY
NA TRBJ2-7 NA TRBV28 ASTGGVLHEQY
NA TRBJ2-3 few TRBV9 ASSARPNTDTQY
TRBD2 TRBJ2-3 NA TRBV7-3 ASSLEGRADTQY
NA TRBJ2-6 few TRBV9 ASSPRGGGAGANVLT
NA TRBJ2-3 few TRBV7-2 ASSLNLPPDTQY
TRBD1 TRBJ2-1 few TRBV12-5 ASGLYTTQTGTYNEQF
TRBD2 TRBJ2-1 few TRBV9 ASSRQAGTNEQF
NA TRBJ2-7 few TRBV9 ASSVAPGQGFYEQY
NA TRBJ2-5 NA TRBV9 ASSVRGEGLETQY
TRBD2 TRBJ2-7 NA TRBV15 ATSREASGIYEQY
TRBD2 TRBJ2-7 NA TRBV18 ASSQRESGLYEQY
NA TRBJ2-3 few TRBV10-3 AISESSSEDTQY
NA TRBJ2-2 NA TRBV4-1 ASSQGLVRATTGELF
TRBD2 TRBJ2-1 few TRBV7-9 ASSPYPGLAGGYNEQF
NA TRBJ1-2 few TRBV28 ASKKAYGYT
NA TRBJ2-5 few TRBV5-4 ASSLPKETQY
NA TRBJ2-2 few TRBV7-3 ASSLLGLGSAGELF
NA TRBJ2-5 few TRBV20-1 SARPPETQY
NA TRBJ1-2 few TRBV27 ASSRNRGSPLVDYGYT
TRBD1 TRBJ2-7 few TRBV2 ASSYDRDYEQY
NA TRBJ1-5 NA TRBV28 ASSLVGQPQH